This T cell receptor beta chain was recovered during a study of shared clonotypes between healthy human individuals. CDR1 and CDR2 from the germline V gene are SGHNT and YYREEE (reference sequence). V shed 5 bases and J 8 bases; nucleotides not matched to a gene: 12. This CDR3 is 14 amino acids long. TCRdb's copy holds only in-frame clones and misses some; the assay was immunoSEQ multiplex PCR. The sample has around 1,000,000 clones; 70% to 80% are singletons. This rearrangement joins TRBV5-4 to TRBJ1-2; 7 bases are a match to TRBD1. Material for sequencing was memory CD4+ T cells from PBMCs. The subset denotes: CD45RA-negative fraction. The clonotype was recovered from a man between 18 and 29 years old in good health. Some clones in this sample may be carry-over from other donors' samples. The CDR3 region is CASRQLTGARGYTF. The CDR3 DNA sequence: TGTGCCAGCAGGCAGTTAACAGGGGCAAGGGGCTACACCTTC.